Detailed here is one T cell receptor beta chain. What it binds is unknown. The data derive from a study of regulatory T cells in long-lasting Graves disease. In the study overall: Prior antithyroid drug treatment in newly diagnosed Graves' patients lasted under 3 months. Whole-study findings and limits: Persistent patients had a count of shared public clonotypes (around 2,700) that exceeded that of new patients (approximately 920). Peripheral blood alone, not thyroid tissue, underwent study.

Time point: newly diagnosed GD, antithyroid drugs for less than 3 months. Extracted PBMC RNA gave rise to the TCR library. CDR3 regions were amplified by Arm-PCR using iRepertoire HTBI primers to build TCR beta libraries. TCRdb fed the multiplex PCR reads into MiXCR, producing one record per CDR3 protein. This table has roughly 560,000 distinct CDR3 sequences, 12% appearing once. These data were also reused for a study on T cells in Graves' hyperthyroidism and ophthalmopathy. From that report: First-round RT-PCR of the TCR CDR3 relied on the HTBI primer set.

Source: peripheral blood mononuclear cells (PBMCs), taken at new diagnosis, from a patient treated with antithyroid drugs. The TCR comes from a woman in her 30s with Graves disease.

CDR3 DNA: TGTGCCAGCAGTCGTGCCCTAGGCAATCAGCCCCAGCATTTT. Its translation is CASSRALGNQPQHF. This chain links TRBV6-1 with TRBJ1-5; no clear D. This CDR3 region has 14 residues. Trimming shortened V by 5 bases and J by 2 bases, and 10 bases separated the two germline ends. Germline V gene sequence: CDR1 MNHNS, CDR2 SASEGT.